One and the same sample provided the 27 T cell receptor beta chains below, sequenced in a study of T-cell reconstitution after alpha-beta-depleted transplantation in children. Preparation of the TCRbeta library used unique molecular identifiers. TCRdb ran MiXCR on the PCR reads and lists one entry per CDR3 protein. The table includes around 500,000 distinct CDR3 sequences, 23% detected once. The source material was PBMCs, mostly from graft donor cells, sampled 360 days after TCRalphabeta/CD19-depleted stem cell transplant. The receptor set was obtained from a boy in the first two years of life who had a stem cell transplant for acute myeloid leukemia, so the T cells may come from the graft donor.

This chain uses TRBV5-6 with TRBJ2-1, with D possibly being TRBD2 (5 bases). The V end lost 5 bases, the J end lost 1 base, and 22 bases lay between the germline ends. From germline, CDR1 is SGHDT and CDR2 YYEEEE. This CDR3 region has 18 residues. CDR3: CASRLPLGRGLSYNEQFF. The CDR3 region has the DNA TGTGCCAGCAGGCTTCCCCTAGGTCGAGGGCTTTCCTACAATGAGCAGTTCTTC.

The rearrangement uses TRBV5-1 and TRBJ1-1; D unclear. Germline V gene lookup returns CDR1 SGHRS and CDR2 YFSETQ. Deletions cut 4 bases from V and 1 base from J, with 11 bases between. CDR3 size: 14 residues. The CDR3 nucleotides are TGCGCCAGCAGCGACTTCTCGGGGAACACTGAAGCTTTCTTT. Translated: CASSDFSGNTEAFF.

This chain uses TRBV20-1 with TRBJ1-1, with 9 bases fitting TRBD1. Germline CDR1 DFQATT, CDR2 SNEGSKA (reference sequence). The CDR3 has 14 amino acids. J lost 1 base, V lost 5 bases, and 5 bases had no gene match. The CDR3 region is CSAYRGPGNTEAFF. DNA of the CDR3: TGCAGTGCTTACAGGGGGCCAGGGAACACTGAAGCTTTCTTT.

This clonotype appeared a few times. V usage is TRBV20-1 and J usage is TRBJ2-1, with 7 positions matching TRBD1. This CDR3 spans 15 amino acids. The germline V gene has CDR1 DFQATT and CDR2 SNEGSKA (reference sequence). Trimming at V came to 3 bases and at J to 4 bases, leaving 9 bases not matched to a gene. The CDR3 nucleotides are TGCAGTGCTAGGGATCGGGACAGACAGTACAATGAGCAGTTCTTC. Protein sequence: CSARDRDRQYNEQFF.

This clonotype was counted many times. The genes are TRBV20-1 and TRBJ2-1, with 9 bases matching TRBD2. This CDR3 is built from 13 residues. V trimming: 3 bases; J trimming: 6 bases; junction bases outside the gene matches: 3. The germline CDR1 and CDR2 sequences are DFQATT and SNEGSKA (reference sequence). The CDR3 loop reads CSASRGGANEQFF. CDR3 nucleotides: TGCAGTGCTAGCCGCGGGGGGGCCAATGAGCAGTTCTTC.

This chain links TRBV25-1 with TRBJ1-2; D gene ambiguous. V was shortened by 2 bases and J by 8 bases, with 12 bases between the two germline ends. CDR1 is MGHDK, CDR2 SYGVNS, per germline. This CDR3 contains 13 residues. Here the CDR3 reads CASSERFGEGYTF. The DNA of the CDR3 is TGTGCCAGCAGTGAAAGATTTGGGGAAGGCTACACCTTC.

The V call is TRBV12-3 or TRBV12-4, the J call TRBJ1-5, with a possible D match to TRBD1 (5 bases). The CDR3 has 13 residues. The V end lost 4 bases, the J end lost 5 bases, and 9 bases lay between the germline ends. This CDR3 is CASSYRWDQPQHF. The CDR3 DNA reads as TGTGCCAGCAGTTACAGGTGGGATCAGCCCCAGCATTTT.

Many counts were recorded for this clonotype. This chain links TRBV12-3 or TRBV12-4 with TRBJ2-1; unclear D gene. V lost 5 bases to trimming and J lost 6 bases, with 11 bases between them. The CDR3 runs to 13 residues. The CDR3 nucleotides read TGTGCCAGCAGTGCGGCCATAAGCAATGAGCAGTTCTTC. This translates into CASSAAISNEQFF.

The genes are TRBV15 and TRBJ1-1; the D gene is possibly TRBD1 (5 bases). CDR1 LNHNV and CDR2 YYDKDF come from the germline V gene (reference sequence). This CDR3 region has 14 residues. The ends were cut back, 6 bases at V and 3 bases at J, with 14 bases in the middle. In DNA form, the CDR3 reads TGTGCCACCAGGGATGGGGGGGATTACACTGAAGCTTTCTTT. Translation: CATRDGGDYTEAFF.

The chain uses TRBV4-1 and TRBJ2-5; TRBD2 matches at 13 bases. V was clipped by 5 bases and J by 0 bases; unmatched bases: 6. This CDR3 region has 17 residues. Germline V CDR1 and CDR2: MGHRA, YSYEKL. CDR3 in DNA: TGCGCCAGCAGCGGCCGGGGACTAGCGGGGAACCAAGAGACCCAGTACTTC. Its protein is CASSGRGLAGNQETQYF.

The chain couples TRBV12-3 or TRBV12-4 to TRBJ2-7; 7 bases fit TRBD1. Trimming cost V 6 bases and J 3 bases; bases outside gene matches: 5. The CDR3 has 13 amino acids. The CDR3 region is CASRKDRDYEQYF. CDR3 DNA: TGTGCCAGCAGGAAAGACAGGGACTACGAGCAGTACTTC.

The chain has TRBV10-3 and TRBJ1-1; perhaps TRBD1 as D (5 bases). Deletions cut 4 bases from V and 5 bases from J, with 8 bases between. The germline gives CDR1 ENHRY, CDR2 SYGVKD. The CDR3 sequence is 12 residues long. CDR3 sequence: CAISGGGTEAFF. The CDR3 DNA reads TGTGCCATCAGTGGGGGGGGTACTGAAGCTTTCTTT.

This clonotype was seen repeatedly, ten times or more. This rearrangement joins TRBV18 to TRBJ2-1; D possibly corresponds to TRBD1 (5 bases). The CDR3 runs to 14 residues. V lost 6 bases to trimming and J lost 3 bases, with 12 bases between them. Germline values: CDR1 KGHSH, CDR2 LQKENI. CDR3 DNA: TGTGCCAGCTCGCCTCAGGGAAACTACAATGAGCAGTTCTTC. This gives the protein CASSPQGNYNEQFF. The full variable domain, in which reference TRBV18 and TRBJ2-1 provide the parts outside the CDR3, is NAGVMQNPRHLVRRRGQEARLRCSPMKGHSHVYWYRQLPEEGLKFMVYLQKENIIDESGMPKERFSAEFPKEGPSILRIQQVVRGDSAAYFCASSPQGNYNEQFFGPGTRLTVL.

This clonotype appeared many times. This chain connects TRBV5-1 to TRBJ2-3, with D unclear. Germline lookup yields CDR1 SGHRS and CDR2 YFSETQ. The V gene lost 4 bases and the J gene lost 4 bases, with 7 bases spanning the gap. The length of the CDR3 is 12 residues. CDR3 sequence: CASSGVSDTQYF. CDR3 bases: TGCGCCAGCAGCGGGGTTTCAGATACGCAGTATTTT.

The chain has TRBV25-1 and TRBJ2-1; 10 bases line up with TRBD2. This CDR3 has 15 amino acids. The V and J ends lost 6 bases and 0 bases, in that order; junction bases with no gene match: 2. Germline lookup yields CDR1 MGHDK and CDR2 SYGVNS. CDR3 in amino acids: CASRTSGDSYNEQFF. The CDR3 coding sequence is TGTGCCAGCAGAACTAGCGGGGACTCCTACAATGAGCAGTTCTTC.

This clonotype was seen a handful of times. The chain is built from TRBV25-1 and TRBJ2-5; D remains ambiguous. Germline V gene lookup returns CDR1 MGHDK and CDR2 SYGVNS. The CDR3 has 13 amino acids. Trimming took 8 bases from V and 0 from J, leaving 10 bases between them. The CDR3 here is CASSSGYQETQYF. The CDR3 nucleotides read TGTGCCAGCTCTTCAGGTTACCAAGAGACCCAGTACTTC.

CDR3 coding DNA: TGCAGCGTTGAAAGTCTAGCGGGGACCCAGTACTTC. It codes for CSVESLAGTQYF. This chain uses TRBV29-1 with TRBJ2-5; 8 nucleotides agree with TRBD2. CDR1 and CDR2 from the germline V gene are SQVTM and ANQGSEA. This CDR3 has 12 residues. With V trimmed by 2 bases and J by 7 bases, 3 bases remained unmatched.

V and J are TRBV14 and TRBJ2-7, with TRBD1 matching over 9 bases. This CDR3 has 23 amino acids. Germline-derived CDR1 and CDR2 are SGHDN and FVKESK. CDR3: CATSHPYQASRDRVPRIRDEQYV. CDR3 bases: TGTGCCACCAGCCACCCATACCAAGCCTCCCGGGACAGGGTCCCCCGTATAAGGGACGAGCAGTACGTC.

The genes are TRBV10-1 and TRBJ1-1; D unclear. CDR3 length: 13 amino acids. Germline-derived CDR1 and CDR2 are WNHNN and SYGVQD (reference sequence). V gave up 9 bases and J gave up 4 bases, with 15 bases separating them. CDR3 protein: CASSKTVGTEAFF. The CDR3 DNA reads TGCGCCAGTTCTAAGACCGTCGGCACTGAAGCTTTCTTT.

The chain employs TRBV25-1 and TRBJ1-2; 7 bases are a match to TRBD1. The V and J ends lost 1 base and 4 bases, in that order; junction bases with no gene match: 9. This CDR3 is built from 16 residues. CDR1 is MGHDK and CDR2 is SYGVNS in the germline V gene. CDR3 amino acids: CASSELEQGFRYGYTF. The CDR3 DNA reads as TGTGCCAGCAGTGAATTGGAACAGGGGTTCCGCTATGGCTACACCTTC.

The V call is TRBV20-1, the J call TRBJ1-6, with D tentatively TRBD1 (6 bases). Germline assignment: CDR1 DFQATT and CDR2 SNEGSKA (reference sequence). There are 16 residues in the CDR3. The V end lost 4 bases, the J end lost 3 bases, and 16 bases lay between the germline ends. The CDR3, as DNA: TGCAGTGCTATCAGGATAGGGACATTCTATAATTCACCCCTCCACTTT. Translating it yields CSAIRIGTFYNSPLHF.

The V call is TRBV6-5, the J call TRBJ1-2, with 8 bases aligning to TRBD1. This CDR3 has 14 residues. Germline assignment: CDR1 MNHEY and CDR2 SVGAGI. V shed 5 bases and J 6 bases; nucleotides not matched to a gene: 8. CDR3 amino acids: CASSLDATGDGYTF. For the CDR3, the DNA is TGTGCCAGCAGTCTCGACGCGACAGGGGATGGCTACACCTTC.

The sample holds a few counts of this clonotype. The CDR3 sequence: CASSEASTYEQYF. In nucleotides, the CDR3 is TGTGCCAGCAGTGAAGCTAGCACCTACGAGCAGTACTTC. The V and J genes are TRBV6-1 and TRBJ2-7, with D unclear. Germline CDR1 MNHNS, CDR2 SASEGT. The V and J ends lost 0 bases and 2 bases respectively, with 5 bases between them. This CDR3 spans 13 amino acids.

The genes are TRBV9 and TRBJ1-4; 7 bases match TRBD1. Per germline, CDR1 SGDLS and CDR2 YYNGEE. The CDR3 is made up of 15 amino acids. V gave up 3 bases and J gave up 3 bases; unmatched junction bases: 5. The CDR3 protein is CASSERTGANEKLFF. The DNA for the CDR3 is TGTGCCAGCAGCGAAAGGACAGGCGCTAATGAAAAACTGTTTTTT.

The chain couples TRBV5-1 to TRBJ1-1; D gene uncertain. Germline assignment: CDR1 SGHRS and CDR2 YFSETQ. The CDR3 is made up of 14 amino acids. Trimming removed 4 bases at V and 1 base at J, with 11 bases between. CDR3 DNA: TGCGCCAGCAGCATCGGAGGGCAGAACACTGAAGCTTTCTTT. It codes for CASSIGGQNTEAFF.

J is TRBJ2-5 and V is TRBV6-5, with 8 bases lining up with TRBD2. The CDR3 length is 15 residues. Germline values: CDR1 MNHEY, CDR2 SVGAGI. Unmatched junction bases numbered 4, after V lost 2 bases and J lost 2 bases. For the CDR3, the DNA is TGTGCCAGCAGTTACGGGGCGGGGGGTCAAGAGACCCAGTACTTC. This codes for CASSYGAGGQETQYF.

This chain's CDR3 is CASSPGKDRGAFF. For the CDR3, the DNA is TGTGCCAGCAGTCCCGGTAAGGACAGGGGGGCGTTCTTC. V is TRBV12-3 or TRBV12-4 and J is TRBJ2-1; 10 nucleotides agree with TRBD1. The CDR3 has 13 amino acids. V lost 5 bases and J lost 15; bases outside the gene matches: 10.